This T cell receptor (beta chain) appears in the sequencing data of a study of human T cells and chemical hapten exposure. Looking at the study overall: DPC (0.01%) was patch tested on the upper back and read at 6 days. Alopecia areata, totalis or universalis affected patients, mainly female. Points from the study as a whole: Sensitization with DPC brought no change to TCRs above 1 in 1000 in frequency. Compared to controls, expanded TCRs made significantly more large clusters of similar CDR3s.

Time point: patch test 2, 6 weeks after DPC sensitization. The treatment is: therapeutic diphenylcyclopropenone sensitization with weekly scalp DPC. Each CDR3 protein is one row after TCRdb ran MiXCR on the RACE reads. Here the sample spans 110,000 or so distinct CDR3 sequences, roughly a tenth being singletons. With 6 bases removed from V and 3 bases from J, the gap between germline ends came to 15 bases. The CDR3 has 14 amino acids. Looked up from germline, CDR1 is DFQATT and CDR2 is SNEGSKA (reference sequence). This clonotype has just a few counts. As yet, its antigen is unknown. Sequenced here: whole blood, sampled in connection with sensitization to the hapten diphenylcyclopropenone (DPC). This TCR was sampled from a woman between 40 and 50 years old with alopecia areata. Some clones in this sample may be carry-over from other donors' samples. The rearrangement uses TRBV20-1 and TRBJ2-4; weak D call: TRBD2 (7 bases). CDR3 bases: TGCAGTGCCGAGGGGGGGCCCGGCAAAAACATTCAGTACTTC. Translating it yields CSAEGGPGKNIQYF.